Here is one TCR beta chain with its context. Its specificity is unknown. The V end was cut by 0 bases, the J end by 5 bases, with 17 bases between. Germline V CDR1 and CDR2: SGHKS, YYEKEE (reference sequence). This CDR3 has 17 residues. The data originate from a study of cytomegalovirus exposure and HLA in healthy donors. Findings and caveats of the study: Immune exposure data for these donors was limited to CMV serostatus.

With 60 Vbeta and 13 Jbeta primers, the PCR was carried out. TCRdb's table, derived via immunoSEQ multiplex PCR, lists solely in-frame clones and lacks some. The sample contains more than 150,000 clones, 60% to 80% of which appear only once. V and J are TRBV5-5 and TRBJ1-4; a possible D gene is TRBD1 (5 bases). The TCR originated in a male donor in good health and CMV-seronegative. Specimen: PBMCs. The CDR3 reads CASSLVLGAGINEKLFF. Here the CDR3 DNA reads TGTGCCAGCAGCTTGGTATTAGGGGCGGGGATCAATGAAAAACTGTTTTTT.